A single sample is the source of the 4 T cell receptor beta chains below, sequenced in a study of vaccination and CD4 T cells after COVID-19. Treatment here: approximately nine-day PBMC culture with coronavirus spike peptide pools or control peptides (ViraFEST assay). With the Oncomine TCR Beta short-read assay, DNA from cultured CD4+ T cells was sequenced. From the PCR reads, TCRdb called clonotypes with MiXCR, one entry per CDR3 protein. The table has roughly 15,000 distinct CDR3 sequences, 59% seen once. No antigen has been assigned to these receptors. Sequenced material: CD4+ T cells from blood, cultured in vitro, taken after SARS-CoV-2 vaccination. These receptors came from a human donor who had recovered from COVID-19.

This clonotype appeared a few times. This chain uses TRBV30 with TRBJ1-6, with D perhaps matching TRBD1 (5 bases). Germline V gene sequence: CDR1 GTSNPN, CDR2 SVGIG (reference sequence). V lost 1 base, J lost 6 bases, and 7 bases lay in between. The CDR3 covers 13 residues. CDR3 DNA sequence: TGTGCCTGGAGTGAACAGGCTAATTCACCCCTCCACTTT. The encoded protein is CAWSEQANSPLHF.

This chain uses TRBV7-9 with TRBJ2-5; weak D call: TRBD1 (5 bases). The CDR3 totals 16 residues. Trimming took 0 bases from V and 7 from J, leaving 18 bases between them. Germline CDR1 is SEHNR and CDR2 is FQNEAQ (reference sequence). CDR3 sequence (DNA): TGTGCCAGCAGCTTAGCGGGTTGGTACAGGCCCGGGACCCAGTACTTC. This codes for CASSLAGWYRPGTQYF.

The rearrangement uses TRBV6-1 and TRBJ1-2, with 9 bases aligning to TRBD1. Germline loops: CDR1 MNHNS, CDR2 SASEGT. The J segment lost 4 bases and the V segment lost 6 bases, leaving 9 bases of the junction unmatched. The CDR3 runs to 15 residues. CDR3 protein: CASRREGQGIYGYTF. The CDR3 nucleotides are TGTGCCAGCAGACGAGAGGGACAGGGCATCTATGGCTACACCTTC.

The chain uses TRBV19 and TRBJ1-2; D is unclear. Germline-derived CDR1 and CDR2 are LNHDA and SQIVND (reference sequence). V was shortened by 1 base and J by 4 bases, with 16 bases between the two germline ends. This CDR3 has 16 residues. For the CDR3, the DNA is TGTGCCAGTAGTATAGGCCGACGTGCCGGTGTCTATGGCTACACCTTC. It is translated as CASSIGRRAGVYGYTF. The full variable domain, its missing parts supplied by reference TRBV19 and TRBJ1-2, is DGGITQSPKYLFRKEGQNVTLSCEQNLNHDAMYWYRQDPGQGLRLIYYSQIVNDFQKGDIAEGYSVSREKKESFPLTVTSAQKNPTAFYLCASSIGRRAGVYGYTFGSGTRLTVV.